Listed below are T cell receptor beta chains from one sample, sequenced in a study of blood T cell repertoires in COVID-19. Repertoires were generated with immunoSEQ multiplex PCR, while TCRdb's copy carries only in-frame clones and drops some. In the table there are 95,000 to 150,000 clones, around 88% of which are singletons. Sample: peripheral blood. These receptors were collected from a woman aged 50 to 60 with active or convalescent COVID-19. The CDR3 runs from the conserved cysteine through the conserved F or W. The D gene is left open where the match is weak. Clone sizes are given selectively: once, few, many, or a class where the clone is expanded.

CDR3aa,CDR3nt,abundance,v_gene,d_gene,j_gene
CASSARPGQFSIQETQYF,TGTGCCAGCAGCGCGCGCCCGGGACAGTTCTCAATACAAGAGACCCAGTACTTC,.,TRBV21-1,.,TRBJ2-5
CASSTGTGTPYEQYF,TGTGCCAGCAGTACCGGGACAGGGACCCCCTACGAGCAGTACTTC,.,TRBV27,TRBD1,TRBJ2-7
CASSSGLAGGETQYF,TGTGCCAGCAGCTCCGGTCTAGCGGGCGGCGAGACCCAGTACTTC,.,TRBV7-3,TRBD2,TRBJ2-5
CASSPSQQGAVTGELFF,TGTGCCAGCAGCCCTTCTCAACAGGGGGCGGTCACCGGGGAGCTGTTTTTT,once,TRBV14,TRBD1,TRBJ2-2
CASSPGQPYEQYF,TGTGCCAGCAGCCCGGGACAGCCCTACGAGCAGTACTTC,.,TRBV3-1/TRBV3-2,TRBD1,TRBJ2-7
CASSLGTGGQGALHF,TGTGCCAGCAGTTTAGGGACAGGGGGTCAAGGGGCCCTCCACTTT,once,TRBV28,TRBD1,TRBJ1-6
CASSRTSGLTDTQYF,TGTGCCAGCAGCAGGACTAGCGGGCTCACAGATACGCAGTATTTT,once,TRBV3-1/TRBV3-2,TRBD2,TRBJ2-3
CASSNGQGGGYTF,TGTGCCAGCAGTAACGGACAGGGGGGTGGCTACACCTTC,.,TRBV27,TRBD1,TRBJ1-2
CAIIADRHYNEQFF,TGTGCCATCATCGCGGACAGGCACTACAATGAGCAGTTCTTC,.,TRBV10-3,TRBD1,TRBJ2-1
CASRPGKIRPLHF,TGTGCCAGCAGGCCAGGGAAGATTCGACCCCTCCACTTT,.,TRBV28,.,TRBJ1-6
CASSYSRGTGNTIYF,TGTGCCAGCAGTTACTCGAGGGGGACTGGAAACACCATATATTTT,.,TRBV6-5,.,TRBJ1-3
CASSTGQGYEQYF,TGTGCCAGCAGCACTGGACAGGGGTACGAGCAGTACTTC,.,TRBV5-6,TRBD1,TRBJ2-7
CASSRDRGWSEAFF,TGTGCCAGTAGTCGGGACAGGGGATGGTCTGAAGCTTTCTTT,.,TRBV19,TRBD1,TRBJ1-1
CAIRLASYNEQFF,TGTGCCATCAGACTAGCGTCCTACAATGAGCAGTTCTTC,once,TRBV10-3,TRBD2,TRBJ2-1
CASSSRTGEDYGYTF,TGTGCCAGCAGCTCTCGGACAGGGGAGGACTATGGCTACACCTTC,once,TRBV7-2,TRBD1,TRBJ1-2
CASSVGQGGSGNTIYF,TGCGCCAGCAGCGTCGGACAGGGAGGGTCTGGAAACACCATATATTTT,.,TRBV5-1,TRBD1,TRBJ1-3